These 20 T cell receptor beta chains were sequenced from one sample in a study of blood T cell repertoires in COVID-19 (dated by TCRdb to 2019 to 2021). The library was built by means of the immunoSEQ multiplex PCR assay. TCRdb provides this immuneACCESS table in a form limited to in-frame rearrangements. Some clones are lacking; in checked studies, under half of them reflect an unresolved V gene, and why the rest are absent is not known. The sample includes 110,000 or so clones, with around 83% observed a single time. Approximately 3.6% of the sample goes to the ten largest clones. Material for sequencing was peripheral blood. The receptors stem from a man aged 40-50 years with acute or convalescent COVID-19.

This clone is a singleton in its sample. This chain uses TRBV7-9 with TRBJ2-7, with TRBD2 as a possible D gene (6 bases). Deletions cut 3 bases from V and 2 bases from J, with 11 bases between. CDR3 length equals 14 residues. The germline V gene has CDR1 SEHNR and CDR2 FQNEAQ (reference sequence). The CDR3 DNA follows: TGTGCCAGCAGCTTGCGGGACTTTGCCTACGAGCAGTACTTC. Protein sequence: CASSLRDFAYEQYF.

The CDR3 is CASSLGAGGSLYYGYTF. The CDR3, as DNA: TGTGCCAGCAGCTTAGGTGCAGGGGGGTCGTTATACTATGGCTACACCTTC. The chain links TRBV7-9 to TRBJ1-2; 7 nucleotides align to TRBD1. From germline, CDR1 is SEHNR and CDR2 FQNEAQ (reference sequence). The trim removed 1 base at V and 3 bases at J, leaving 11 bases unmatched. This CDR3 comprises 17 residues.

The J gene is TRBJ1-5, the V gene TRBV19, with 10 bases matching TRBD1. Germline trimming cut 7 bases from V and 7 bases from J; bases unmatched to any gene: 7. The CDR3 consists of 14 residues. CDR1 and CDR2 (germline): LNHDA, SQIVND (reference sequence). Written as DNA, the CDR3 is TGTGCCAGTACCCCCGGGACAGGGGAACAGCCCCAGCATTTT. The encoded protein is CASTPGTGEQPQHF.

The DNA for the CDR3 is TGTGCCAGCAGCTGGGCTAGCGGGGTCTGGGACACCGGGGAGCTGTTTTTT. Amino acids: CASSWASGVWDTGELFF. This rearrangement joins TRBV5-6 to TRBJ2-2; 9 bases fit TRBD2. CDR3 length equals 17 residues. Germline V gene data show CDR1 as SGHDT and CDR2 as YYEEEE. With V trimmed by 3 bases and J by 3 bases, 9 bases remained unmatched.

This CDR3 reads CASSPTGHKNTEAFF. Written as DNA, the CDR3 is TGTGCCAGCTCACCGACGGGACATAAGAACACTGAAGCTTTCTTT. The chain carries TRBV18 and TRBJ1-1; D might be TRBD1 (6 bases). V was clipped by 3 bases and J by 1 base, with 12 bases between them. This CDR3 comprises 15 residues. CDR1 is KGHSH and CDR2 is LQKENI in the germline V gene.

This clone was picked up a small number of times. The CDR3 spells CASSESTGYTYEQYF. The CDR3 DNA reads TGTGCCAGCAGTGAATCGACAGGGTACACCTACGAGCAGTACTTC. The chain couples TRBV25-1 to TRBJ2-7, with TRBD1 matching over 7 bases. This CDR3 contains 15 residues. Germline CDR1 is MGHDK and CDR2 is SYGVNS. Germline trimming cut 1 base from V and 2 bases from J; bases unmatched to any gene: 5.

This chain links TRBV30 with TRBJ1-4; maybe TRBD1 (6 bases). The V and J ends lost 5 bases and 8 bases respectively, with 9 bases between them. The CDR3 has 11 amino acids. CDR1 GTSNPN and CDR2 SVGIG come from the germline V gene (reference sequence). The CDR3 sequence is CAWSGEEKLFF. The CDR3 coding sequence is TGTGCCTGGTCAGGGGAGGAAAAACTGTTTTTT. Combining the CDR3 with reference TRBV30 and TRBJ1-4 gives the whole variable domain SQTIHQWPATLVQPVGSPLSLECTVEGTSNPNLYWYRQAAGRGLQLLFYSVGIGQISSEVPQNLSASRPQDRQFILSSKKLLLSDSGFYLCAWSGEEKLFFGSGTQLSVL.

The chain is built from TRBV4-1 and TRBJ1-1; D is unclear. This CDR3 region has 16 residues. V was clipped by 2 bases and J by 3 bases, with 16 bases between them. Germline loops: CDR1 MGHRA, CDR2 YSYEKL. The CDR3 region is CASSQPDTQAYTEAFF. CDR3 coding DNA: TGCGCCAGCAGCCAACCCGACACCCAGGCTTACACTGAAGCTTTCTTT.

The chain recombines TRBV2 with TRBJ2-1; perhaps TRBD1 as D (8 bases). The CDR3 has 15 amino acids. V was trimmed by 5 bases and J by 1 base, leaving 12 bases between them. Germline V CDR1 and CDR2: SNHLY, FYNNEI. The CDR3 sequence: CASSLQGGSYNEQFF. For the CDR3, the DNA is TGTGCCAGCAGTTTACAGGGGGGGTCCTACAATGAGCAGTTCTTC.

The genes are TRBV19 and TRBJ1-1; tentative D call: TRBD1 (6 bases). The V end lost 5 bases, the J end lost 5 bases, and 9 bases lay between the germline ends. Germline V gene lookup returns CDR1 LNHDA and CDR2 SQIVND (reference sequence). This CDR3 has 12 residues. The CDR3 DNA reads TGTGCCAGTAGTCTCACAGGGACTGAAGCTTTCTTT. Translated: CASSLTGTEAFF.

This chain connects TRBV5-4 to TRBJ2-2, with a weak D call TRBD2 (5 bases). Looked up from germline, CDR1 is SGHNT and CDR2 is YYREEE (reference sequence). Between the trimmed V and J ends, which lost 4 bases and 7 bases, there was a span of 14 bases. The CDR3 contains 14 residues. In DNA, the CDR3 is TGTGCCAGCAGCCAAGGACTCCCGGGCGGGGAGCTGTTTTTT. Translating it yields CASSQGLPGGELFF.

V and J are TRBV9 and TRBJ1-2; D is unclear. Trimming removed 0 bases from V and 6 bases from J, with 18 bases in between. The CDR3 loop spans 16 amino acids. Germline V gene lookup returns CDR1 SGDLS and CDR2 YYNGEE. The CDR3 region is CASSVGRSQPVDGYTF. The CDR3 nucleotides are TGTGCCAGCAGCGTAGGTAGGAGCCAGCCAGTGGATGGCTACACCTTC.

The genes are TRBV6-5 and TRBJ1-2; D gene uncertain. The germline CDR1 and CDR2 sequences are MNHEY and SVGAGI. The CDR3 spans 14 residues. V lost 6 bases to trimming and J lost 5 bases, with 16 bases between them. The CDR3, as DNA: TGTGCCAGCAGATTAACCTCAAGTACTTATGGCTACACCTTC. Encoded protein: CASRLTSSTYGYTF.

This clone was counted only a few times. J is TRBJ2-1 and V is TRBV21-1; the table assigns TRBD2, which was not confirmed against the DNA. TRBV21-1 is designated a pseudogene. The CDR3 is made up of 15 amino acids. The CDR3 nucleotides are TGTGCCAGCAGCAAAGGCGAAACTAGCCACAATGAGCAGTTCTTC. It specifies CASSKGETSHNEQFF.

The rearrangement joins TRBV9 to TRBJ2-1, with D possibly being TRBD2 (6 bases). The germline V and J ends were trimmed by 0 bases and 9 bases, with 13 bases remaining between them. The CDR3 has 14 amino acids. The V gene's germline CDR1 is SGDLS and CDR2 YYNGEE. The CDR3 DNA is TGTGCCAGCAGCGTAGACTTGGGGGGACCTGAGCAGTTCTTC. Protein: CASSVDLGGPEQFF. The variable domain in full, with the rest retrieved from reference TRBV9 and TRBJ2-1, is DSGVTQTPKHLITATGQRVTLRCSPRSGDLSVYWYQQSLDQGLQFLIQYYNGEERAKGNILERFSAQQFPDLHSELNLSSLELGDSALYFCASSVDLGGPEQFFGPGTRLTVL.

The chain has TRBV5-1 and TRBJ1-1; no definite D call. Germline values: CDR1 SGHRS, CDR2 YFSETQ. The V gene lost 4 bases and the J gene lost 0 bases, with 7 bases spanning the gap. The CDR3 consists of 13 residues. CDR3 bases: TGCGCCAGCAGCACAGCTCTGAACACTGAAGCTTTCTTT. It encodes CASSTALNTEAFF.

The chain is built from TRBV4-3 and TRBJ1-3; TRBD1 is a possible D gene (6 bases). V lost 0 bases and J 0 bases, leaving 9 bases between the germline ends. The CDR3 loop spans 16 amino acids. The germline V gene has CDR1 LGHNA and CDR2 YSLEER. CDR3 sequence (DNA): TGCGCCAGCAGCCAAGAAGGACAGTACTCTGGAAACACCATATATTTT. Residues: CASSQEGQYSGNTIYF.

This chain links TRBV10-1 with TRBJ1-1; D is undetermined. The V end was cut by 5 bases, the J end by 12 bases, with 19 bases between. The CDR3 is made up of 13 amino acids. Germline lookup yields CDR1 WNHNN and CDR2 SYGVQD (reference sequence). The DNA for the CDR3 is TGCGCCAGCAGTACCACCCAGAGAAGGAGGACTTTCTTT. It yields the protein CASSTTQRRRTFF.

This chain uses TRBV7-9 with TRBJ2-6; D possibly corresponds to TRBD2 (6 bases). The germline CDR1 and CDR2 sequences are SEHNR and FQNEAQ (reference sequence). The CDR3 is 18 amino acids. Trimming shortened V by 5 bases and J by 3 bases, and 20 bases separated the two germline ends. The CDR3 loop is CASSHHRGFGFGANVLTF. The CDR3 DNA reads as TGTGCCAGCAGCCATCACCGGGGGTTCGGCTTTGGGGCCAACGTCCTGACTTTC.

This clone was observed a handful of times. The gene calls are TRBV25-1 and TRBJ2-7; 7 nucleotides line up with TRBD1. Germline assignment: CDR1 MGHDK and CDR2 SYGVNS. The junction had 4 bases not matched to a gene; V was cut back by 0 bases and J by 2 bases. CDR3 size: 15 residues. The CDR3, as DNA: TGTGCCAGCAGTGAATACCGGGACAGAACCTACGAGCAGTACTTC. It is translated as CASSEYRDRTYEQYF.